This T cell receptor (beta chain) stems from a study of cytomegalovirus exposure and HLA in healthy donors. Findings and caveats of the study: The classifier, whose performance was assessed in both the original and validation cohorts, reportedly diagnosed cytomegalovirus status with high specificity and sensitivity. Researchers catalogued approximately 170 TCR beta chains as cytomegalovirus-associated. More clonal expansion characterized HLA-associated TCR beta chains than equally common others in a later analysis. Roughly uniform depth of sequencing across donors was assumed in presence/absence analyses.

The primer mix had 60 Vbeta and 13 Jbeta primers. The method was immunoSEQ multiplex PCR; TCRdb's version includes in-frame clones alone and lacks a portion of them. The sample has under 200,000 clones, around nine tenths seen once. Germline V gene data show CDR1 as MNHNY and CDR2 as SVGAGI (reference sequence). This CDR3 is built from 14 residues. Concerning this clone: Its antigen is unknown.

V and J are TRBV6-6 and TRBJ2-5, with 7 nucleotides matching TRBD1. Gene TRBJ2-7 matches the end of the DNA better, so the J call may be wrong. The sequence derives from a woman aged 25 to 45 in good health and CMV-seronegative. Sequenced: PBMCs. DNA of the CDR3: TGTGCCAGCAGTACGACAGGGAGTGAGTACGAGCAGTACTTC. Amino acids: CASSTTGSEYEQYF.